Sequencing of this T cell receptor beta chain was carried out in a study of CD8 T cells in Susac syndrome. Random-hexamer reverse transcription was applied to about 0.45 to 1 ug RNA. immunoSEQ multiplex PCR amplified TCR beta CDR3 across 54 Vbeta, 13 Jbeta. TCRdb ran MiXCR on the immunoSEQ multiplex PCR reads and lists one entry per CDR3 protein. The repertoire holds 140,000 to 150,000 distinct CDR3 sequences, with more than 90% as singletons. The CDR3 runs 15 residues. V gave up 0 bases and J gave up 2 bases, with 10 bases separating them. Per germline, CDR1 MGHDK and CDR2 SYGVNS. V usage is TRBV25-1 and J usage is TRBJ1-1; perhaps TRBD1 as D (6 bases). Sequencing used CD4+ T cells from PBMCs. This sequence was found in a human donor with Susac syndrome. The DNA for the CDR3 is TGTGCCAGCAGTGAATACGTACAGGGTAACACTGAAGCTTTCTTT. Translated, it gives CASSEYVQGNTEAFF.